Listed here are 18 T cell receptor beta chains from one sample, sequenced in a study of blood T cell repertoires in COVID-19. Generated by immunoSEQ multiplex PCR, the TCRdb table keeps only in-frame clones and is missing some. This sample has approximately 260,000 clones; about nine tenths occur once, and the top ten carry approximately 2%. Sequenced: PBMCs or T cells enriched from blood (not recorded which). The receptors were sampled from a young woman who had recovered from COVID-19.

The chain uses TRBV19 and TRBJ2-2, with 8 bases fitting TRBD2. Germline V gene data show CDR1 as LNHDA and CDR2 as SQIVND (reference sequence). The J segment lost 2 bases and the V segment lost 6 bases, leaving 14 bases of the junction unmatched. This CDR3 has 18 amino acids. The CDR3 here is CASSSPSGRVINTGELFF. The CDR3 nucleotides read TGTGCCAGTAGCTCCCCTTCCGGGAGGGTGATCAACACCGGGGAGCTGTTTTTT. The whole variable domain, remainder taken from reference TRBV19 and TRBJ2-2, is DGGITQSPKYLFRKEGQNVTLSCEQNLNHDAMYWYRQDPGQGLRLIYYSQIVNDFQKGDIAEGYSVSREKKESFPLTVTSAQKNPTAFYLCASSSPSGRVINTGELFFGEGSRLTVL.

The gene calls are TRBV5-4 and TRBJ2-5; D perhaps matches TRBD1 (6 bases). Germline V lookup: CDR1 SGHNT, CDR2 YYREEE (reference sequence). This CDR3 has 15 amino acids. Between the trimmed V and J ends, which lost 2 bases and 5 bases, there was a span of 16 bases. CDR3 protein: CASSFWGTGLETQYF. The DNA of the CDR3 is TGTGCCAGCAGCTTCTGGGGTACAGGGTTGGAGACCCAGTACTTC.

The CDR3 region has the DNA TGTGCCAGCAGTCCCCATGGGCAGTCGAACACTGAAGCTTTCTTT. This sequence encodes CASSPHGQSNTEAFF. The chain recombines TRBV6-5 with TRBJ1-1; D call uncertain. Germline V gene sequence: CDR1 MNHEY, CDR2 SVGAGI. There are 15 residues in the CDR3. The V end was cut by 5 bases, the J end by 1 base, with 14 bases between.

Concerning this clone: An end of the junction differs from the germline gene, which may be a read error. The chain uses TRBV9 and TRBJ1-6, with 10 nucleotides matching TRBD1. This CDR3 has 15 residues. The germline V gene has CDR1 SGDLS and CDR2 YYNGEE. The CDR3 reads CASSAGDRGSSTLHF. The DNA of the CDR3 is TGTGCCAGCAGCGCTGGGGACAGGGGAAGTTCAACCCTCCACTTT.

V is TRBV12-3 or TRBV12-4 and J is TRBJ2-7; TRBD1 agrees at 7 bases. The length of the CDR3 is 12 residues. Germline trimming cut 5 bases from V and 5 bases from J; bases unmatched to any gene: 3. As DNA, the CDR3 is TGTGCCAGCAGTAACAGGGGCAACGAGCAGTACTTC. It codes for CASSNRGNEQYF.

The J gene is TRBJ2-2, the V gene TRBV5-5; D perhaps matches TRBD1 (6 bases). This CDR3 region has 15 residues. Germline V gives CDR1 SGHKS, CDR2 YYEKEE (reference sequence). The V end lost 2 bases, the J end lost 1 base, and 9 bases lay between the germline ends. CDR3 region: CASSFRGLNTGELFF. The CDR3 region has the DNA TGTGCCAGCAGCTTCAGGGGCTTGAACACCGGGGAGCTGTTTTTT.

The chain has TRBV11-1 and TRBJ2-3, with D uncertain. CDR3 length: 14 amino acids. The V gene's germline CDR1 is SGHAT and CDR2 FQDESV (reference sequence). V gave up 5 bases and J gave up 6 bases, with 15 bases separating them. The CDR3 bases are TGTGCCAGCAGCCCCGGCGCTAGAGAGGATACGCAGTATTTT. Protein: CASSPGAREDTQYF.

The chain combines TRBV4-1 with TRBJ1-1; D is unclear. Trimming stripped 0 bases from V and 1 base from J, with 3 bases between. Germline CDR1 and CDR2: MGHRA and YSYEKL. The CDR3 is 13 residues long. For the CDR3, the DNA is TGCGCCAGCAGCCAAGACAAGAACACTGAAGCTTTCTTT. This translates into CASSQDKNTEAFF.

The rearrangement uses TRBV5-8 and TRBJ1-2; 7 positions match TRBD1. Germline lookup yields CDR1 SGHTS and CDR2 YDEGEE. The trim removed 9 bases at V and 1 base at J, leaving 9 bases unmatched. This CDR3 contains 14 residues. The CDR3 nucleotides read TGTGCCACTCGGTCGACAGGGAGTAACTATGGCTACACCTTC. Translation: CATRSTGSNYGYTF.

The V and J genes are TRBV4-3 and TRBJ2-6, with D possibly being TRBD2 (6 bases). The CDR3 covers 16 residues. The germline V and J ends were trimmed by 0 bases and 4 bases, with 10 bases remaining between them. Germline V gene data show CDR1 as LGHNA and CDR2 as YSLEER. The CDR3 region is CASSQDGGKGANVLTF. The CDR3 region has the DNA TGCGCCAGCAGCCAAGATGGGGGGAAGGGGGCCAACGTCCTGACTTTC.

The rearrangement joins TRBV28 to TRBJ1-1; D is perhaps TRBD1 (5 bases). CDR3 length: 13 residues. Germline V gives CDR1 MDHEN, CDR2 SYDVKM. Deletions cut 3 bases from V and 4 bases from J, with 9 bases between. This CDR3 reads CASSFRVGTEAFF. Written as DNA, the CDR3 is TGTGCCAGCAGTTTCAGGGTGGGCACTGAAGCTTTCTTT.

V gene TRBV10-3 combines with J gene TRBJ1-2; 7 bases map to TRBD1. This CDR3 has 13 amino acids. CDR1 ENHRY and CDR2 SYGVKD come from the germline V gene. The ends lost 6 bases at V and 5 bases at J; junction bases unmatched: 6. CDR3 protein: CAISGKTGYGYTF. The CDR3 region has the DNA TGTGCCATCAGCGGGAAGACAGGGTATGGCTACACCTTC.

This sequence joins TRBV18 and TRBJ2-1; tentatively, D is TRBD2 (6 bases). V was clipped by 1 base and J by 4 bases, with 8 bases between them. This CDR3 comprises 14 residues. The germline V gene encodes CDR1 KGHSH and CDR2 LQKENI. In DNA, the CDR3 is TGTGCCAGCTCACCACAGGCGGGATACAATGAGCAGTTCTTC. The encoded protein is CASSPQAGYNEQFF.

This chain uses TRBV5-1 with TRBJ2-2, with 9 bases matching TRBD2. The CDR3 is made up of 15 amino acids. Germline values: CDR1 SGHRS, CDR2 YFSETQ. The J segment lost 8 bases and the V segment lost 6 bases, leaving 11 bases of the junction unmatched. The CDR3 nucleotides read TGCGCCAGCACCATAGCGGGAGCTTCAGGAGGGGAGCTGTTTTTT. Encoded protein: CASTIAGASGGELFF.

The V call is TRBV9, the J call TRBJ2-3, with a tentative D call TRBD2 (5 bases). The ends were cut back, 4 bases at V and 1 base at J, with 19 bases in the middle. Germline CDR1 SGDLS, CDR2 YYNGEE. The CDR3 runs 17 residues. CDR3 residues: CASSSPHVRRGTDTQYF. The CDR3 DNA follows: TGTGCCAGCAGCTCGCCCCACGTGCGGCGGGGCACAGATACGCAGTATTTT.

The J gene is TRBJ1-2, the V gene TRBV4-1, with 8 bases aligning to TRBD1. V was clipped by 1 base and J by 2 bases; unmatched bases: 6. The CDR3 has 16 amino acids. Germline CDR1 and CDR2: MGHRA and YSYEKL. The CDR3, as DNA: TGCGCCAGCAGCCAAGTAGCTCGGACAGGGAACTATGGCTACACCTTC. Translating it yields CASSQVARTGNYGYTF.

A word on this clone: Distinct nucleotide sequences in the sample also encode this CDR3. The chain links TRBV7-2 to TRBJ1-1; D is perhaps TRBD1 (6 bases). V was cut by 4 bases and J by 4 bases, with 13 bases left in between. CDR1 and CDR2 (germline): SGHTA, FQGNSA. The CDR3 runs 14 residues. The CDR3 loop reads CASSSQGFGTEAFF. The CDR3 DNA is TGTGCCAGCAGCTCACAGGGATTTGGCACTGAAGCTTTCTTT.

The chain couples TRBV18 to TRBJ1-3; 9 positions match TRBD1. The germline V gene encodes CDR1 KGHSH and CDR2 LQKENI. The CDR3 totals 16 residues. With 3 bases clipped from V and 4 bases from J, the junction kept 7 bases outside the gene matches. As DNA, the CDR3 is TGTGCCAGCTCACCCGGGACAGGGTCCTCCGGAAACACCATATATTTT. Translated, it gives CASSPGTGSSGNTIYF.